This T cell receptor beta chain was identified in a study of regulatory T cells in long-lasting Graves disease (dated by TCRdb to about 2021). At the level of the whole study: Newly diagnosed Graves' disease patients had taken antithyroid drugs for less than 3 months. The study was registered as a clinical trial and conducted in China. This study used TCR sequencing and RNA sequencing of peripheral blood to compare persistent Graves' disease patients against newly diagnosed Graves' disease patients. TCR sequencing covered some 13 persistent and about 20 newly diagnosed Graves' disease patients, some 35 samples in total. What the work shows at the level of the full study, not this receptor alone: As a limitation, the authors acknowledged that the small sample size may reduce accuracy. Persistent patients shared more public clonotypes among themselves (more than 2,500) than newly diagnosed patients did (over 900). Persistent disease showed preferential use of TRBV28, TRBJ1-2 and TRBJ2-5, whereas newly diagnosed disease favored TRBV20-1 and TRBJ2-1. Compared with newly diagnosed patients, patients with persistent Graves' disease had lower TCR Shannon entropy and fewer highly expanded clones, which suggests clonal expansion. Only peripheral blood was studied, because thyroid tissue, the primary lesion, was inaccessible. Only the TCR beta chain was sequenced and analyzed.

In light of the paper, this sample's time point label describes: newly diagnosed GD, antithyroid drugs for less than 3 months. For both TCR sequencing and RNA sequencing, RNA was extracted from PBMCs in TRIzol. The diagnosis of Graves' disease was made according to American Thyroid Association guidelines. Patients for the study were recruited at an endocrinology department in Xi'an, China. Each patient gave roughly 10 milliliters of peripheral blood, collected in an EDTA anticoagulant tube. PBMCs were isolated by Ficoll Paque Plus density gradient separation without further T cell sorting. An Agilent 2100 Bioanalyzer and agarose gel were used to check RNA quality, while a NanoDrop 2000 measured RNA concentration. Spanning cysteine to phenylalanine, the CDR3 consists of 14 amino acids. The kept DNA is CDR3 alone, 42 bases in frame from the first base. The germline V gene specifies SGHRS as CDR1 and YFSETQ as CDR2. V loses 8 bases, J loses 2 bases, and the germline ends lie 15 bases apart.

This clonotype appeared a single time. Its specific antigen is unknown. Base qualities are not at hand, and no much larger clone is one base apart. Weak support is all one read offers. The method behind the library was multiplex PCR. Sequencing was carried out with an Illumina HiSeq 4000. To build TCR beta libraries, CDR3 regions were amplified by Arm-PCR using iRepertoire HTBI primers. PCR products were gel purified before sequencing. Turning to the authors' computational methods: Gene usage analysis of CDR3 amino acid clonotypes used the approximately 62 TRBV and fewer than 15 TRBJ segments found across samples. Filtered high-quality paired reads were merged into contigs using COPE and FqMerger. BLAST was used to align contigs to the IMGT TRBV, TRBD and TRBJ reference genes, and CDR3 was defined following IMGT. Clonotypes above 0.1% frequency were classified as highly expanded clones. Shannon entropy was used to measure repertoire diversity, and the Gini coefficient was used to measure V-J evenness. Clonotypes shared by more than one individual were considered public. TCRdb handled the public reads itself, with Q25 trimming in fastp and clone calling in MiXCR, and kept productive beta chains. Each CDR3 protein gets just one entry, which takes the most common genes and DNA from the rows behind it. Here the V and J calls rest on TCRdb's processing, not on the authors' analysis. This sample lists 420,000 or so distinct CDR3 sequences; about 16% were detected once. The ten largest clones add up to 20% to 25% of the sample.

The same sample was also used in a study of T cells in Graves' hyperthyroidism and ophthalmopathy. The other study reports the following: A patient counted as having stable Graves' hyperthyroidism if no progression to ophthalmopathy occurred over 18 months of follow-up. Hyperthyroidism patients were aged 18 to 65 years and newly diagnosed, with disease duration of less than 2 months. The study excluded patients with uncontrolled infections, other autoimmune diseases, pregnancy or lactation. Diagnoses were established on the basis of clinical symptoms, serum thyroxine and TRAb, thyroid ultrasound, and orbital computed tomography. The first round of RT-PCR for the TCR CDR3 was performed with the HTBI primer set and the Qiagen OneStep RT-PCR kit. Most expanded thyroid clonotypes (frequency above 0.001) were also found in blood, which suggests that blood repertoires may mirror thyroid immune responses. A 13 V-J signature model separated ophthalmopathy from stable hyperthyroidism, with approximately 86% sensitivity and about 81% specificity in cross-validation and 80%/75% in testing. In validation, progression to ophthalmopathy was predicted by the model with 70.59% sensitivity and roughly 76% specificity, a median of 6.5 months before onset. To identify TCR V-J signatures that set the groups apart, the researchers used a discovery cohort of roughly 100 patients, made up of 43 with Graves' ophthalmopathy and about 60 with stable Graves' hyperthyroidism. Prospective prediction of ophthalmopathy was tested in an independent validation cohort of approximately 19 hyperthyroidism patients and 17 patients who later progressed to ophthalmopathy. The roughly 94 discovery patients were randomly split 7:3 into training and test sets. In six Graves' hyperthyroidism patients, the study also compared T-cell repertoires from thyroid tissue with T-cell repertoires from blood. After blood sampling, hyperthyroidism patients were treated with methimazole at a starting dose of 30 mg daily, and ophthalmopathy patients were treated with high-dose intravenous methylprednisolone. The libraries were constructed in a second round of multiplex PCR and then size-selected and purified. Sequencing of the libraries was done on an Illumina HiSeq2000 using paired-end 100 bp reads. SOAPnuke was used to process the raw data, with reads discarded if the reads contained adapters or uncalled bases, had a mean Phred below 15, or lacked an exact constant-primer or identifier match. COPE v1.2.5 was used to merge the high-quality paired reads, and each unique nucleotide sequence was defined as a clonotype. Clonotypes were aligned to IMGT TRBV, TRBD and TRBJ reference segments using MiTCR v1.1. Analysis was restricted to V-J combinations with a frequency above 0.0001, which covered approximately 99% of repertoires. A TCS score was defined as the ratio of F50 (clonal expansion) to E x V (chaos), with BLOSUM62-based TCRdist applied between CDR3 peptides within each V-J. Welch's t-statistics and random forest reduced several hundred V-J features to about 13, which were used in a naive Bayes classifier (R e1071). No statistical method was used to fix the sample size in advance, and group allocation was not hidden from the investigators. The paper reports TCR Vbeta CDR3 sequencing of fewer than 150 peripheral blood samples: over 40 ophthalmopathy, about 75 hyperthyroidism and roughly 17 progressor patients.

This receptor chain uses TRBV5-1 and TRBJ2-3; TRBD2 is perhaps the D gene, given 6 matching bases. The sequence was collected from a woman aged 18-29 years with Graves disease. Donor details come from another sample of the same person, matched by shared clones. The input for sequencing was peripheral blood mononuclear cells (PBMCs), taken at new diagnosis, from a patient treated with antithyroid drugs. The CDR3 region has the sequence CASSAGPATDTQYF. DNA sequence: TGCGCCAGTTCAGCGGGTCCTGCCACAGATACGCAGTATTTT.